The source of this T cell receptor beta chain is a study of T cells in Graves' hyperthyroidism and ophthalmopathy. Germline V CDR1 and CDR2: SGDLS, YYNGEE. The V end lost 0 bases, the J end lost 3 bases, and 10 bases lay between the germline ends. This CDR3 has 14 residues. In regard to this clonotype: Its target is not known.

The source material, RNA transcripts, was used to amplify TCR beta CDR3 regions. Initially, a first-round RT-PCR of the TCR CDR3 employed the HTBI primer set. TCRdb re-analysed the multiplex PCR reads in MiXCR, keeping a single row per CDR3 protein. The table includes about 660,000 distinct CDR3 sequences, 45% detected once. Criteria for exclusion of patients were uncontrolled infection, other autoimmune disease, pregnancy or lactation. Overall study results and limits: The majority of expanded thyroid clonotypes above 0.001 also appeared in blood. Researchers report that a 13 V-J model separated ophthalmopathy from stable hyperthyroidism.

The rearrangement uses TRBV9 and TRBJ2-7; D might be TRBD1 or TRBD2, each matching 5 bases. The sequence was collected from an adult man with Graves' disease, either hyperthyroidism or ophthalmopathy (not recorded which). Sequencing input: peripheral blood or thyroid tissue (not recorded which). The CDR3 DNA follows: TGTGCCAGCAGCGTAGGGGGCGGGTTCTACGAGCAGTACTTC. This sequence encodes CASSVGGGFYEQYF.